These 2 T cell receptor beta chains originate from one sample sequenced in a study of OX40 agonist ivuxolimab in advanced cancers. The assay was immunoSEQ multiplex PCR, and TCRdb's table has in-frame clones only and misses some. This table has about 12,000 clones, about 80% appearing once. The sequenced sample was CD4+ or CD8+ T cells sorted from blood, obtained in a trial of the OX40 agonist ivuxolimab. The receptors here all came from an adult with an advanced solid tumor such as melanoma, head and neck, liver or kidney cancer.

This sequence joins TRBV29-1 and TRBJ1-1; D gene uncertain. The CDR3 has 14 residues. Trimming pared 4 bases from V and 2 bases from J, leaving 14 bases between. Per the germline V gene, CDR1 is SQVTM and CDR2 is ANQGSEA. The CDR3, as DNA: TGCAGCGTTGGTACCCCAGGCATCAACACTGAAGCTTTCTTT. Translated: CSVGTPGINTEAFF.

This clone was seen a single time. CDR3 nucleotide sequence: TGTGCCAGCAGTTTCGAGACAGGGGACATGGACACTGAAGCTTTCTTT. It encodes CASSFETGDMDTEAFF. The J gene is TRBJ1-1, the V gene TRBV6-5, with 8 bases that match TRBD1. The CDR3 sequence is 16 residues long. V shed 4 bases and J 3 bases; nucleotides not matched to a gene: 10. In germline, CDR1 is MNHEY, CDR2 SVGAGI.